Below are 17 T cell receptor beta chains sequenced from a single sample in a study of blood T cell repertoires in COVID-19. The protocol was immunoSEQ multiplex PCR, while the TCRdb copy is restricted to in-frame clones and leaves out a portion. The data show approximately 190,000 clones, with about 88% seen just once and around 14% held by the top ten. Sample: peripheral blood. All receptors come from a young man with active or convalescent COVID-19.

In DNA form, the CDR3 reads TGTGCCAGCAGCTCCCCGGGACAGGGTTTATACGAGCAGTACGTC. Encoded protein: CASSSPGQGLYEQYV. This rearrangement joins TRBV5-4 to TRBJ2-7; 9 nucleotides line up with TRBD1. The germline V gene has CDR1 SGHNT and CDR2 YYREEE (reference sequence). The junction had 8 bases not matched to a gene; V was cut back by 3 bases and J by 4 bases. The length of the CDR3 is 15 residues.

The chain employs TRBV28 and TRBJ2-3; 8 nucleotides agree with TRBD1. The V segment lost 2 bases and the J segment 1 base; nucleotides outside the gene matches: 2. This CDR3 comprises 15 residues. Germline V gene sequence: CDR1 MDHEN, CDR2 SYDVKM. The CDR3 DNA reads as TGTGCCAGCAGTTTAGGGACAGGAGGCACAGATACGCAGTATTTT. Translation: CASSLGTGGTDTQYF.

The chain carries TRBV29-1 and TRBJ1-2; D unresolved. The CDR3 is 12 amino acids. Looked up from germline, CDR1 is SQVTM and CDR2 is ANQGSEA. Trimming stripped 6 bases from V and 3 bases from J, with 11 bases between. The CDR3 region is CSVQTVDYGYTF. The CDR3 DNA sequence: TGCAGCGTGCAAACAGTTGACTATGGCTACACCTTC.

The J gene is TRBJ1-6, the V gene TRBV7-6; D is uncertain. From germline, CDR1 is SGHVS and CDR2 FNYEAQ. V lost 4 bases and J 6 bases, leaving 13 bases between the germline ends. The CDR3 has 15 residues. CDR3 sequence reads: CASSSHRDINSPLHF. DNA of the CDR3: TGTGCCAGCAGCTCCCATCGGGATATTAATTCACCCCTCCACTTT.

This clone appeared a single time. J is TRBJ1-1 and V is TRBV6-5; the match to TRBD1 covers 8 bases. The ends lost 2 bases at V and 0 bases at J; junction bases unmatched: 5. In germline, CDR1 is MNHEY, CDR2 SVGAGI. The CDR3 is 16 residues long. CDR3 in amino acids: CASSYALTGVNTEAFF. In DNA, the CDR3 is TGTGCCAGCAGTTACGCCCTGACAGGGGTGAACACTGAAGCTTTCTTT.

The chain recombines TRBV7-2 with TRBJ1-5, with D possibly being TRBD1 (5 bases). Germline CDR1 is SGHTA and CDR2 is FQGNSA. The CDR3 runs to 14 residues. V was trimmed by 2 bases and J by 6 bases, leaving 11 bases between them. CDR3 in DNA: TGTGCCAGCAGCTTATATACTCAGGGTCAGCCCCAGCATTTT. Translation: CASSLYTQGQPQHF.

Of note for this clone: Different DNA sequences within this sample yield the same CDR3. The J gene is TRBJ2-3, the V gene TRBV11-3; perhaps TRBD2 as D (6 bases). V was shortened by 3 bases and J by 3 bases, with 13 bases between the two germline ends. Germline V gives CDR1 SGHNT, CDR2 YENEEA. The CDR3 loop spans 15 amino acids. This CDR3 reads CASSLEGTGTDTQYF. The DNA for the CDR3 is TGTGCCAGCAGCTTGGAGGGTACAGGAACAGATACGCAGTATTTT.

The chain combines TRBV7-8 with TRBJ1-6, with 7 positions matching TRBD1. Germline lookup yields CDR1 SGHVS and CDR2 FQNEAQ. The CDR3 is 17 amino acids. The junction had 7 bases not matched to a gene; V was cut back by 5 bases and J by 0 bases. CDR3 sequence reads: CASSRQGYSSYNSPLHF. CDR3 sequence (DNA): TGTGCCAGCAGCAGACAGGGCTACAGCTCCTATAATTCACCCCTCCACTTT.

The CDR3, as DNA: TGCGCCAGCAGTCGGCAGGACAGTAATTCACCCCTCCACTTT. Translation: CASSRQDSNSPLHF. The chain has TRBV5-1 and TRBJ1-6; tentative D call: TRBD1 (6 bases). The CDR3 sequence is 14 residues long. Germline CDR1 reads SGHRS; CDR2 reads YFSETQ. Trimming took off 5 bases at V and 6 bases at J, with 12 bases between the two ends.

The rearrangement links TRBV7-2 to TRBJ2-3, with 11 bases matching TRBD2. Germline V gene lookup returns CDR1 SGHTA and CDR2 FQGNSA. V shed 5 bases and J 2 bases; nucleotides not matched to a gene: 6. The CDR3 consists of 16 residues. The CDR3 sequence is CASSLIAGGTTDTQYF. CDR3 nucleotide sequence: TGTGCCAGCAGCCTAATAGCGGGGGGGACCACAGATACGCAGTATTTT.

The chain couples TRBV5-1 to TRBJ1-5; possible D gene TRBD1, 6 bases. The length of the CDR3 is 14 residues. Germline CDR1 reads SGHRS; CDR2 reads YFSETQ. V was pared by 2 bases and J by 2 bases, with 8 bases between. The CDR3 reads CASSFRGGNQPQHF. The DNA of the CDR3 is TGCGCCAGCAGCTTCAGGGGTGGCAATCAGCCCCAGCATTTT.

The chain is built from TRBV28 and TRBJ2-5; the match to TRBD2 covers 10 bases. The J segment lost 5 bases and the V segment lost 8 bases, leaving 11 bases of the junction unmatched. The germline V gene has CDR1 MDHEN and CDR2 SYDVKM. CDR3 length: 15 amino acids. CDR3: CASLGLAVSMETQYF. The CDR3 DNA is TGTGCCAGCCTCGGACTAGCGGTGTCGATGGAGACCCAGTACTTC.

The V and J genes are TRBV27 and TRBJ2-1; TRBD2 matches at 14 bases. V lost 2 bases, J lost 4 bases, and 4 bases stayed unmatched. This CDR3 region has 17 residues. The germline CDR1 and CDR2 sequences are MNHEY and SMNVEV (reference sequence). CDR3 DNA: TGTGCCAGCAGTTTAGCGACTAGCGGGGGGGTGTACAATGAGCAGTTCTTC. This gives the protein CASSLATSGGVYNEQFF.

The V gene is TRBV11-2, the J gene TRBJ2-4; D may be TRBD1 (6 bases). This CDR3 is 15 amino acids long. Trimming took off 4 bases at V and 6 bases at J, with 16 bases between the two ends. The germline gives CDR1 SGHAT, CDR2 FQNNGV. The CDR3 loop is CASSSITGWGNIQYF. The CDR3, as DNA: TGTGCCAGCAGCTCCATTACAGGGTGGGGAAACATTCAGTACTTC. Full variable domain (remainder filled in from reference TRBV11-2 and TRBJ2-4): EAGVAQSPRYKIIEKRQSVAFWCNPISGHATLYWYQQILGQGPKLLIQFQNNGVVDDSQLPKDRFSAERLKGVDSTLKIQPAKLEDSAVYLCASSSITGWGNIQYFGAGTRLSVL.

The chain carries TRBV6-5 and TRBJ1-2; D may be TRBD1 (6 bases). From germline, CDR1 is MNHEY and CDR2 SVGAGI. V dropped 7 bases and J dropped 8 bases, with 20 bases sitting between them. This CDR3 is 14 amino acids long. The CDR3 loop reads CASTSAGTQRGYTF. DNA for the CDR3: TGTGCCAGCACCAGCGCCGGGACACAAAGGGGCTACACCTTC.

The chain recombines TRBV14 with TRBJ2-1; 10 positions agree with TRBD2. V trimming: 0 bases; J trimming: 8 bases; junction bases outside the gene matches: 7. The CDR3 contains 16 residues. Germline assignment: CDR1 SGHDN and CDR2 FVKESK. CDR3 DNA sequence: TGTGCCAGCAGCCAAGATTCTAGCGGGAGTATCTATGAGCAGTTCTTC. It translates to CASSQDSSGSIYEQFF.

The V and J genes are TRBV7-2 and TRBJ1-3, with D possibly matching TRBD1 (5 bases). The CDR3 extends over 13 amino acids. V lost 5 bases, J lost 3 bases, and 8 bases lay in between. The germline gives CDR1 SGHTA, CDR2 FQGNSA. CDR3 coding DNA: TGTGCCAGCAGCCAGGGCCATGGAAACACCATATATTTT. It codes for CASSQGHGNTIYF. Full variable domain (missing parts from reference TRBV7-2 and TRBJ1-3): GAGVSQSPSNKVTEKGKDVELRCDPISGHTALYWYRQSLGQGLEFLIYFQGNSAPDKSGLPSDRFSAERTGGSVSTLTIQRTQQEDSAVYLCASSQGHGNTIYFGEGSWLTVV.